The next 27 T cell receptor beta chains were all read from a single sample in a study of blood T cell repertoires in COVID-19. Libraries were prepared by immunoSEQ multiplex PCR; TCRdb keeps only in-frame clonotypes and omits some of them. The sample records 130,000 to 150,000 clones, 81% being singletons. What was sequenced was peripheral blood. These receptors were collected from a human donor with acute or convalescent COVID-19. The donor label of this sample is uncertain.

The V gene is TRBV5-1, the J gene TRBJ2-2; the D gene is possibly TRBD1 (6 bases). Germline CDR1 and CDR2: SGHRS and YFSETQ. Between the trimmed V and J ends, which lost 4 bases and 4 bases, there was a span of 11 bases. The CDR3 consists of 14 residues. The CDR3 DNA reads TGCGCCAGCAGCCCACAGGGTTCCACCGGGGAGCTGTTTTTT. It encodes CASSPQGSTGELFF.

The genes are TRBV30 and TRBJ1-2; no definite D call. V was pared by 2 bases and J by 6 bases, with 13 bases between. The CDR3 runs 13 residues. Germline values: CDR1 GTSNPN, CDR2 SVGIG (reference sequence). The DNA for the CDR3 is TGTGCCTGGAGTTTTTTGGAGTTTGATGGCTACACCTTC. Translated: CAWSFLEFDGYTF. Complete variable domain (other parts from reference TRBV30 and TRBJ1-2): SQTIHQWPATLVQPVGSPLSLECTVEGTSNPNLYWYRQAAGRGLQLLFYSVGIGQISSEVPQNLSASRPQDRQFILSSKKLLLSDSGFYLCAWSFLEFDGYTFGSGTRLTVV.

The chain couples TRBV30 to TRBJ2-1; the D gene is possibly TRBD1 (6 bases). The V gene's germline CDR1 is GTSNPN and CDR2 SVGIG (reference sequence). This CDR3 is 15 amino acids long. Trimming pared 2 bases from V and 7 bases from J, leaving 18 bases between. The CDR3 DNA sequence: TGTGCCTGGAGTCGAGGGGGAATAAGGTGGAATGAGCAGTTCTTC. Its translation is CAWSRGGIRWNEQFF.

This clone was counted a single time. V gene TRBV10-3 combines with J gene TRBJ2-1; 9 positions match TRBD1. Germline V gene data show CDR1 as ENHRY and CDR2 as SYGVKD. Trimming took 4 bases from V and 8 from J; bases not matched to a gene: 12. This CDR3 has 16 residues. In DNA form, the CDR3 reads TGTGCCATCAGTGGGCGGGGCCGACAGGGGGTGTATGAGCAGTTCTTC. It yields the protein CAISGRGRQGVYEQFF.

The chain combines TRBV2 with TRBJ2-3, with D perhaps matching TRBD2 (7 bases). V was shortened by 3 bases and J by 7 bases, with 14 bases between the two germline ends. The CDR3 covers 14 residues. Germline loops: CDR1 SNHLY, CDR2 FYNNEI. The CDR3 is CASSDSEGGNTQYF. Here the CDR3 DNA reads TGTGCCAGCAGTGATTCTGAGGGGGGGAATACGCAGTATTTT.

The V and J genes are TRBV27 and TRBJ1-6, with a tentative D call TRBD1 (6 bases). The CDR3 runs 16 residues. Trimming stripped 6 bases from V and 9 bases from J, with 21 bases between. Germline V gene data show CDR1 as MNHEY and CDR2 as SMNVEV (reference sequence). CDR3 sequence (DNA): TGTGCCAGCAGGCCACTCCAGGGGACCTTGGGTTCACCCCTCCACTTT. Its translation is CASRPLQGTLGSPLHF.

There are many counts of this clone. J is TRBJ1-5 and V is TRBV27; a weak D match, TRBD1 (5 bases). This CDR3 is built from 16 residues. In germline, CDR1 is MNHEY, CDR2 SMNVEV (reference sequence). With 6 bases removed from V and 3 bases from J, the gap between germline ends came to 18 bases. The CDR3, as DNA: TGTGCCAGCAGCCCAGAGCAGGGTGGATTCAATCAGCCCCAGCATTTT. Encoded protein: CASSPEQGGFNQPQHF.

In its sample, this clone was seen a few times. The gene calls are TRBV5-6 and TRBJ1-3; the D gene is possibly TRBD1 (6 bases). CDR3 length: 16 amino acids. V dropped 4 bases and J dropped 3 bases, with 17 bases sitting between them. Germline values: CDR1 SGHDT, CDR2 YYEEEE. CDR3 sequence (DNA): TGTGCCAGCAGCCTGGAGATCGGGACATATGGAAACACCATATATTTT. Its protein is CASSLEIGTYGNTIYF. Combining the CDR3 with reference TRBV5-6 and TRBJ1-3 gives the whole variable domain DAGVTQSPTHLIKTRGQQVTLRCSPKSGHDTVSWYQQALGQGPQFIFQYYEEEERQRGNFPDRFSGHQFPNYSSELNVNALLLGDSALYLCASSLEIGTYGNTIYFGEGSWLTVV.

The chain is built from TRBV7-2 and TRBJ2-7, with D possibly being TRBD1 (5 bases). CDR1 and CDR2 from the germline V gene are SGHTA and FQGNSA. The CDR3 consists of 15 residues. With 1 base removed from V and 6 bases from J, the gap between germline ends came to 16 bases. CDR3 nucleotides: TGTGCCAGCAGCTTAGTGGCAGGGCGAATCGGCGAGCAGTACTTC. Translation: CASSLVAGRIGEQYF.

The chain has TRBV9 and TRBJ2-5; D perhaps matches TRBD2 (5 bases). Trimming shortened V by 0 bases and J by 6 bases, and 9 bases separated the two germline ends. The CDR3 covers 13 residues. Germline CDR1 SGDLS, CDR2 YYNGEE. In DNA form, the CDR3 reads TGTGCCAGCAGCGTAGACGGGGTGAAGACCCAGTACTTC. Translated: CASSVDGVKTQYF.

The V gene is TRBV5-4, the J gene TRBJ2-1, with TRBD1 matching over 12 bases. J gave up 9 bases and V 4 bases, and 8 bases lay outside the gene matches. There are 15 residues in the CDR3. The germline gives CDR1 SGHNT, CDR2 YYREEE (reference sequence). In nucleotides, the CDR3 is TGTGCCAGCAGCGAACCCGGGACAGGGGGCTCTGAGCAGTTCTTC. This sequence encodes CASSEPGTGGSEQFF. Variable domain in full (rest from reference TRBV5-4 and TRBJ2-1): ETGVTQSPTHLIKTRGQQVTLRCSSQSGHNTVSWYQQALGQGPQFIFQYYREEENGRGNFPPRFSGLQFPNYSSELNVNALELDDSALYLCASSEPGTGGSEQFFGPGTRLTVL.

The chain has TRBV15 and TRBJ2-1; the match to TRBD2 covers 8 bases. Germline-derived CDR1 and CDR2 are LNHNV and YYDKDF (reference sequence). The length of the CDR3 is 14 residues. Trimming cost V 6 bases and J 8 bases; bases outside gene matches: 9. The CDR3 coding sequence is TGTGCCACCAGTGCCGGGGGGGCCGACGATGAGCAGTTCTTC. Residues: CATSAGGADDEQFF.

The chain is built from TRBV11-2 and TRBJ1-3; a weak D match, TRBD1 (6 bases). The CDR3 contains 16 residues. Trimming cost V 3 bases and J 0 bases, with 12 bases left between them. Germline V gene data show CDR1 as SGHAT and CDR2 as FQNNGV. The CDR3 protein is CASSFTGLGSGNTIYF. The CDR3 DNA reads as TGTGCCAGCAGCTTTACAGGGCTTGGCTCTGGAAACACCATATATTTT. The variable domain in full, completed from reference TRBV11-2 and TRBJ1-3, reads EAGVAQSPRYKIIEKRQSVAFWCNPISGHATLYWYQQILGQGPKLLIQFQNNGVVDDSQLPKDRFSAERLKGVDSTLKIQPAKLEDSAVYLCASSFTGLGSGNTIYFGEGSWLTVV.

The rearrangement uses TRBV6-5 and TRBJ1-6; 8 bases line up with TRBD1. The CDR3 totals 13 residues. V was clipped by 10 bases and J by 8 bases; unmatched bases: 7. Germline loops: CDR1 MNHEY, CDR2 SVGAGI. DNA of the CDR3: TGTGCCATCCGCAGGGGGCCTGATTCACCCCTCCACTTT. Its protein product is CAIRRGPDSPLHF.

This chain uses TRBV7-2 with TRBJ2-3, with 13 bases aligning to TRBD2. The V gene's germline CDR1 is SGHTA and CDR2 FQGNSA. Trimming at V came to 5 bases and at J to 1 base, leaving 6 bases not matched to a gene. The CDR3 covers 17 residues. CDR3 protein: CASSPPGLAGRTDTQYF. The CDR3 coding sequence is TGTGCCAGCAGCCCGCCGGGACTAGCGGGGCGCACAGATACGCAGTATTTT.

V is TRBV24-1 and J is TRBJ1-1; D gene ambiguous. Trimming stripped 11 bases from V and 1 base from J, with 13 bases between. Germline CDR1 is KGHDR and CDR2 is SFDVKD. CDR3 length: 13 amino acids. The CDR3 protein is CAIIRPSNTEAFF. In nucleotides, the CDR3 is TGTGCCATCATCAGGCCATCGAACACTGAAGCTTTCTTT.

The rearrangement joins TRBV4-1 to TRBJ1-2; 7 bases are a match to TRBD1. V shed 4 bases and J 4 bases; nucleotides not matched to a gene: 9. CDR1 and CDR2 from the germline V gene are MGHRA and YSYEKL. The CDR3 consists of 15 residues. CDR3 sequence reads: CASSREGASSYGYTF. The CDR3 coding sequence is TGCGCCAGCAGCCGAGAGGGGGCGTCCTCCTATGGCTACACCTTC.

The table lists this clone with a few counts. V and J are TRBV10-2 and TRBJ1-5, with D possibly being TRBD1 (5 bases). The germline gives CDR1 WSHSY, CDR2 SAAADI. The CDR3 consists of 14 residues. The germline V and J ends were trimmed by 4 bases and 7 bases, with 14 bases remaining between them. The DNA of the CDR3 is TGCGCCAGCAGTGGTCAGGGTCGCGGCCAGCCCCAGCATTTT. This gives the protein CASSGQGRGQPQHF.

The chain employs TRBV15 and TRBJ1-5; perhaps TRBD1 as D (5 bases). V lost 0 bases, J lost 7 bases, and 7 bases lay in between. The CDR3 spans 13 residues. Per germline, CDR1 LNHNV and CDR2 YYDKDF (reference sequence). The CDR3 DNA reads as TGTGCCACCAGCAGAGATCGGGGGCAGCCCCAGCATTTT. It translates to CATSRDRGQPQHF.

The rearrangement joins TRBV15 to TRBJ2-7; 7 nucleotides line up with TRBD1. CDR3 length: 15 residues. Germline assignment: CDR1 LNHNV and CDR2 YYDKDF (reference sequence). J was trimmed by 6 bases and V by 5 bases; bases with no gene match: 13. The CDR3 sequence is CATSRRAAGDSEQYF. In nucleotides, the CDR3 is TGTGCCACCAGCCGCAGGGCGGCAGGGGACAGCGAGCAGTACTTC.

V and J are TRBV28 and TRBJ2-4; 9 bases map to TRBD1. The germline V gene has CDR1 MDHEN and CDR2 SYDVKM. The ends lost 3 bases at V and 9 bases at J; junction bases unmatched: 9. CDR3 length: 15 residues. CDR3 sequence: CASSLEGTGFGIQYF. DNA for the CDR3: TGTGCCAGCAGTTTGGAAGGGACAGGGTTCGGCATTCAGTACTTC.

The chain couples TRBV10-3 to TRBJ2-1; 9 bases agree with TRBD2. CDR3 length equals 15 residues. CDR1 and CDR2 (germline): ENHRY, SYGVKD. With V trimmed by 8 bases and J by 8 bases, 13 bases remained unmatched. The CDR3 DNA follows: TGTGCCATCTCCCCACAGCGGGGGGCTGGGGATGAGCAGTTCTTC. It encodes CAISPQRGAGDEQFF.

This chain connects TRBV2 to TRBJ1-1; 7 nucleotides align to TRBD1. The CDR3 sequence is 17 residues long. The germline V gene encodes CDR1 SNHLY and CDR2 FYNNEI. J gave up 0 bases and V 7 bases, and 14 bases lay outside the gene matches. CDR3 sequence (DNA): TGTGCCAGCACTACAGACAGGGCTTTACTCATGAACACTGAAGCTTTCTTT. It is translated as CASTTDRALLMNTEAFF. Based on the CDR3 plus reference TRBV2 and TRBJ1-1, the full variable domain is EPEVTQTPSHQVTQMGQEVILRCVPISNHLYFYWYRQILGQKVEFLVSFYNNEISEKSEIFDDQFSVERPDGSNFTLKIRSTKLEDSAMYFCASTTDRALLMNTEAFFGQGTRLTVV.

CDR3 in amino acids: CASRRQGVGANVLTF. CDR3 coding DNA: TGTGCCAGCAGACGACAGGGTGTTGGGGCCAACGTCCTGACTTTC. V is TRBV6-5 and J is TRBJ2-6, with 7 bases lining up with TRBD1. V lost 6 bases to trimming and J lost 3 bases; unmatched junction nucleotides: 5. This CDR3 spans 15 amino acids. Germline-derived CDR1 and CDR2 are MNHEY and SVGAGI.

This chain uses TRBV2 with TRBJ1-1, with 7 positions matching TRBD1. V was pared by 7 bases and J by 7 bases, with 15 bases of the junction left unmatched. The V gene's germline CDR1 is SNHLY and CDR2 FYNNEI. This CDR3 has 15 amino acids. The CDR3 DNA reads TGTGCCAGCAATTTTAAGGGACAGCTGCCGGGTGAAGCTTTCTTT. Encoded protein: CASNFKGQLPGEAFF.

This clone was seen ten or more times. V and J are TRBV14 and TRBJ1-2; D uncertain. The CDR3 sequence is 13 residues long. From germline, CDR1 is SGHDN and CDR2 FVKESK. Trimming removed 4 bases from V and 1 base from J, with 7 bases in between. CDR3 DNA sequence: TGTGCCAGCAGCCCTAACAGTAACTATGGCTACACCTTC. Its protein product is CASSPNSNYGYTF.

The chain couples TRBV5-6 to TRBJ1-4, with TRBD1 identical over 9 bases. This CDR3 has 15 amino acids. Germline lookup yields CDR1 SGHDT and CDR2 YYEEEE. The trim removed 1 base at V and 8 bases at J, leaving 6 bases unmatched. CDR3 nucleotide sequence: TGTGCCAGCAGCTTGATCGGACAGGGGCGAGAAAAACTGTTTTTT. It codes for CASSLIGQGREKLFF.